The text below deals with one T cell receptor beta chain. These data originate in a study of blood T cell repertoires in COVID-19. V gave up 0 bases and J gave up 0 bases, with 10 bases separating them. The CDR3 is 16 residues long. The V gene's germline CDR1 is SGHKS and CDR2 YYEKEE (reference sequence). TCRdb's copy holds only in-frame clones and misses some; the assay was immunoSEQ multiplex PCR. The table records some 98,000 clones, roughly 88% of them present only once. The sequence was collected from a man between 60 and 75 years old with acute or convalescent COVID-19. The sample comprised peripheral blood. This chain links TRBV5-5 with TRBJ1-3; tentatively, D is TRBD1 (6 bases). CDR3 bases: TGTGCCAGCAGCTTGGCCGACAGGCCCTCTGGAAACACCATATATTTT. This codes for CASSLADRPSGNTIYF.